Reported below is one T cell receptor beta chain. This entry comes from a study of T-cell memory formation after mild COVID-19. Using its own MiXCR run on the 5' RACE reads, TCRdb lists one record per CDR3 protein. The repertoire holds under 110,000 distinct CDR3 sequences, with approximately 17% as singletons. This CDR3 has 15 amino acids. Trimming cost V 0 bases and J 2 bases, with 10 bases left between them. In germline, CDR1 is LNHNV, CDR2 YYDKDF (reference sequence). The rearrangement links TRBV15 to TRBJ1-2, with D possibly being TRBD1 (6 bases). The source is an adult woman who had mild COVID-19 (a few samples of this study predate the infection). Cell type and time point are not known. Sequenced material: PBMCs or a T cell subset sorted from them (not recorded which). The CDR3 spells CATSRDRGLNYGYTF. CDR3 DNA: TGTGCCACCAGCAGAGATCGGGGGCTGAACTATGGCTACACCTTC.